This section outlines one T cell receptor beta chain sequence together with its context. What it binds is unknown. Using immunoSEQ multiplex PCR, the repertoire was profiled, and TCRdb retains in-frame clones only, with some absent. The top ten hold 3.4% of the sample, which has about 81,000 clones, 80% to 90% seen once. This entry is derived from a study of T cell responses to AZD1222 COVID-19 vaccine. Study conclusions and caveats: No repertoire was sampled before or during the peak T cell response, only after it. Donors skewed white British and female; clonal diversity was possibly underestimated. An increase in Spike-specific TCR breadth and depth was observed after two AZD1222 doses.

Second doses at about 4 or about 12 weeks were pooled. The CDR3 extends over 13 amino acids. Trimming shortened V by 4 bases and J by 4 bases, and 8 bases separated the two germline ends. The genes are TRBV12-3 or TRBV12-4 and TRBJ1-5, with D hard to call. The sequencing used peripheral blood, collected 28 days after the second AZD1222 dose. The sequence came from an adult who received the AZD1222 COVID-19 vaccine. In DNA, the CDR3 is TGTGCCAGCAGTTCTAGTCCAAATCAGCCCCAGCATTTT. Translating it yields CASSSSPNQPQHF.